These 7 T cell receptor beta chains came from one sample sequenced in a study of blood T cell repertoires in COVID-19. TCRdb's copy holds only in-frame clones and misses some; the assay was immunoSEQ multiplex PCR. This sample has about half a million clones, with roughly 87% found just once. The sequencing sample was made of peripheral blood. Every receptor here comes from a man younger than 30 with COVID-19, enrolled during active disease.

The rearrangement uses TRBV5-5 and TRBJ1-2, with a possible D match to TRBD1 (6 bases). The CDR3 is 14 residues long. Germline V gene data show CDR1 as SGHKS and CDR2 as YYEKEE (reference sequence). Trimming cost V 0 bases and J 3 bases, with 9 bases left between them. The CDR3 DNA reads TGTGCCAGCAGCTTGGAACCAGGGGACTATGGCTACACCTTC. The encoded protein is CASSLEPGDYGYTF. The variable domain in full, completed from reference TRBV5-5 and TRBJ1-2, reads DAGVTQSPTHLIKTRGQQVTLRCSPISGHKSVSWYQQVLGQGPQFIFQYYEKEERGRGNFPDRFSARQFPNYSSELNVNALLLGDSALYLCASSLEPGDYGYTFGSGTRLTVV.

The chain has TRBV12-3 or TRBV12-4 and TRBJ1-1, with a tentative D call TRBD1 (5 bases). V gave up 1 base and J gave up 8 bases, with 8 bases separating them. This CDR3 has 12 amino acids. The CDR3 spells CASSLEGVEAFF. The CDR3 DNA sequence: TGTGCCAGCAGTTTAGAAGGGGTCGAAGCTTTCTTT.

The chain carries TRBV30 and TRBJ2-3; 13 bases agree with TRBD2. J was trimmed by 4 bases and V by 0 bases; bases with no gene match: 7. CDR1 is GTSNPN and CDR2 is SVGIG in the germline V gene (reference sequence). This CDR3 is 17 amino acids long. The CDR3 nucleotides read TGTGCCTGGAGTGTATGGACTAGCGGGAGTGTAGCAGATACGCAGTATTTT. Protein product: CAWSVWTSGSVADTQYF.

Regarding this clone: A far larger clone is a single base away, which makes a read error likely. This chain links TRBV7-6 with TRBJ2-1; 9 bases match TRBD2. Germline V gene lookup returns CDR1 SGHVS and CDR2 FNYEAQ. This CDR3 is built from 15 residues. Germline trimming cut 3 bases from V and 0 bases from J; bases unmatched to any gene: 0. The CDR3 coding sequence is TGTGCCAGCAGCTTTAGCGGGGGCTCCTACAATGAGCAGTTCTTC. Its translation: CASSFSGGSYNEQFF.

The genes are TRBV15 and TRBJ2-3; D call uncertain. The CDR3 consists of 16 residues. The germline CDR1 and CDR2 sequences are LNHNV and YYDKDF (reference sequence). V was clipped by 0 bases and J by 5 bases, with 15 bases between them. The CDR3 reads CATSRDYEEERDTQYF. CDR3 coding DNA: TGTGCCACCAGCAGAGATTATGAGGAAGAGCGAGATACGCAGTATTTT.

This chain connects TRBV30 to TRBJ1-4; weak D call: TRBD1 (6 bases). The V end lost 3 bases, the J end lost 5 bases, and 13 bases lay between the germline ends. CDR3 length: 14 amino acids. CDR1 is GTSNPN, CDR2 SVGIG, per germline (reference sequence). CDR3 DNA: TGTGCCTGGAGGCAGGGGTTCAGCAATGAAAAACTGTTTTTT. Its protein product is CAWRQGFSNEKLFF.

The chain uses TRBV11-1 and TRBJ2-1; TRBD2 matches at 11 bases. J lost 8 bases, V lost 5 bases, and 8 bases had no gene match. Germline assignment: CDR1 SGHAT and CDR2 FQDESV (reference sequence). The CDR3 loop spans 15 amino acids. The CDR3 here is CASSQLAGGPYEQFF. CDR3 nucleotides: TGTGCCAGCAGCCAATTAGCGGGGGGGCCTTATGAGCAGTTCTTC.